Sequencing of this T cell receptor beta chain was carried out in a study of metastatic and nonmetastatic thyroid tumors. Looking at the study overall: Malignant thyroid and benign thyroid patients provided blood and tumor or nodule tissue whose repertoires were compared. Overall study results and limits: TCR beta diversity was reportedly significantly higher in malignant thyroid tumors than benign nodules, in blood and tumor.

All patients reached thyroid surgery having received no treatment beforehand. After removal of 4 bases from V and 4 bases from J, the junction contained 9 bases not matched to a gene. Germline-derived CDR1 and CDR2 are SGDLS and YYNGEE. The CDR3 totals 16 residues. This clone was counted many times. What it binds is not known. TCRdb redid the clone calls on the PCR reads using MiXCR. The sample lists approximately 30,000 clones; 7% to 9% were seen once. Sequenced: blood. The clonotype originates from a female donor with papillary thyroid cancer or a benign thyroid nodule (not recorded which). Some clones in this sample may be carry-over from other donors' samples. The chain uses TRBV9 and TRBJ1-3; 9 bases are shared with TRBD1. CDR3: CASSSQRTGVGNTIYF. CDR3 bases: TGTGCCAGCAGCTCCCAACGGACAGGGGTCGGAAACACCATATATTTT.